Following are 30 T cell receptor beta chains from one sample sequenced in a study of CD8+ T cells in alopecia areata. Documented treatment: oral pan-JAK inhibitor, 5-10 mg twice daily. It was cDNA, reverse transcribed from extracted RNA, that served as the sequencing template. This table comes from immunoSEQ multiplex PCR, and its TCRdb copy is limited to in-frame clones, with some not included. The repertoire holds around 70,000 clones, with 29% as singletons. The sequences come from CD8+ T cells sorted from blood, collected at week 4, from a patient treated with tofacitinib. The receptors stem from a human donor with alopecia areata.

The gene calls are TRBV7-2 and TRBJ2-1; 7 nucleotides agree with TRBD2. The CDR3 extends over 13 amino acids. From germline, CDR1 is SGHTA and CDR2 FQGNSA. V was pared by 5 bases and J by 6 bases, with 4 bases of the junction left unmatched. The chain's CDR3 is CASSGGDTNEQFF. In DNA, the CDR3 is TGTGCCAGCAGCGGGGGGGATACCAATGAGCAGTTCTTC.

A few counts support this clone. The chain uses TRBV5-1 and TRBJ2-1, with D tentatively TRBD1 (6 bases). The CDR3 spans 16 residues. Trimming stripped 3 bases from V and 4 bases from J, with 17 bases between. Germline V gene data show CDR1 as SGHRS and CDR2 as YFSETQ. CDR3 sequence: CASSYTGSQLYNEQFF. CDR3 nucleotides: TGCGCCAGCAGCTATACAGGGTCCCAACTTTACAATGAGCAGTTCTTC.

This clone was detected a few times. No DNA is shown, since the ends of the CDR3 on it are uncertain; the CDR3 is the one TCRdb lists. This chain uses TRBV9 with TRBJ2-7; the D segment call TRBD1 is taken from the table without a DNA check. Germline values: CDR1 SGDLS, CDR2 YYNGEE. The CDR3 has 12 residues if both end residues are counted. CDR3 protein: CASSVGTGAPYF.

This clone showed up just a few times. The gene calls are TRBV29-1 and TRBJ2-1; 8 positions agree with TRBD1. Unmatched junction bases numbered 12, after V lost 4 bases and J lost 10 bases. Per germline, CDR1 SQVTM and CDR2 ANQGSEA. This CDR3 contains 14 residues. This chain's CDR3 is CSVARTGWSSEQFF. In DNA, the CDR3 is TGCAGCGTTGCCCGGACAGGGTGGAGCAGCGAGCAGTTCTTC.

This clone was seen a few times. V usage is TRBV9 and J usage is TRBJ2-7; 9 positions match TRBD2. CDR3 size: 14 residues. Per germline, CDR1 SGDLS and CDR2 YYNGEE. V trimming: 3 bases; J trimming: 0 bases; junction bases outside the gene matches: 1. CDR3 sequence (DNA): TGTGCCAGCAGCGCTAGCGGGACCTCCTACGAGCAGTACTTC. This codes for CASSASGTSYEQYF.

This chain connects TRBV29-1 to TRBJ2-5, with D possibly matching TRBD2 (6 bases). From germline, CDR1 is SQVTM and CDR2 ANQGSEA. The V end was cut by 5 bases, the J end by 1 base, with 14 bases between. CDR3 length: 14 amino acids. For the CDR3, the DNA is TGCAGCGTTTGGCGCAGCGGGTCCCAAGAGACCCAGTACTTC. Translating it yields CSVWRSGSQETQYF.

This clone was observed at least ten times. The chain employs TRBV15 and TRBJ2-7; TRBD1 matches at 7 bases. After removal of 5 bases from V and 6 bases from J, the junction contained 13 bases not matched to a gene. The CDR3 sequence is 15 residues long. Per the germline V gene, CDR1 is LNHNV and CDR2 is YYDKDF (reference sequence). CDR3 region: CATSPRGNVEIEQYF. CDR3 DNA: TGTGCCACCAGCCCCAGGGGGAATGTTGAGATCGAGCAGTACTTC.

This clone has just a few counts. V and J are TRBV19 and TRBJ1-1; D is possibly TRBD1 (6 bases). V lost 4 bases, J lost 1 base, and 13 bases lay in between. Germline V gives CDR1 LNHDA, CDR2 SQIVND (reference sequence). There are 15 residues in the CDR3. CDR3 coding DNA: TGTGCCAGTAGTACGCCGGGACAAAAGAACACTGAAGCTTTCTTT. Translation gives CASSTPGQKNTEAFF.

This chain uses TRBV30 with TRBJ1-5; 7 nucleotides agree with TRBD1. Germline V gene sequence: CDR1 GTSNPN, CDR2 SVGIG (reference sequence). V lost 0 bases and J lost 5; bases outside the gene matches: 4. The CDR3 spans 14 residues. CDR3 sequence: CAWSVRDRHQPQHF. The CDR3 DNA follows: TGTGCCTGGAGTGTACGGGACAGACATCAGCCCCAGCATTTT.

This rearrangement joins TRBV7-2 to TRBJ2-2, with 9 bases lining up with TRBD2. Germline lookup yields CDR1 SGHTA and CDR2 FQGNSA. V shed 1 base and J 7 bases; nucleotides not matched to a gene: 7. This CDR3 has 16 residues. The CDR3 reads CASSLVAGGPFGELFF. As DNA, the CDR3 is TGTGCCAGCAGCTTAGTGGCGGGAGGGCCTTTCGGGGAGCTGTTTTTT.

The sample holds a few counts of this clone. Written as DNA, the CDR3 is TGTGCCTGGAGTACCCCCAGGGGCGGGGAGACCCAGTACTTC. This translates into CAWSTPRGGETQYF. The chain couples TRBV30 to TRBJ2-5, with D tentatively TRBD1 (6 bases). The CDR3 totals 14 residues. V dropped 2 bases and J dropped 5 bases, with 15 bases sitting between them. Germline CDR1 is GTSNPN and CDR2 is SVGIG (reference sequence).

CDR3: CSIRQPSYNEQFF. CDR3 nucleotide sequence: TGCAGCATCCGACAGCCTTCCTACAATGAGCAGTTCTTC. The chain joins TRBV29-1 to TRBJ2-1; TRBD1 is a possible D gene (5 bases). This CDR3 has 13 residues. Germline lookup yields CDR1 SQVTM and CDR2 ANQGSEA. V was trimmed by 8 bases and J by 1 base, leaving 12 bases between them.

CDR3 sequence reads: CASSPWGAGGYEQYF. CDR3 sequence (DNA): TGTGCCAGCAGCCCCTGGGGGGCGGGAGGCTACGAGCAGTACTTC. This chain connects TRBV9 to TRBJ2-7; TRBD2 agrees at 8 bases. After removal of 4 bases from V and 3 bases from J, the junction contained 9 bases not matched to a gene. The CDR3 loop spans 15 amino acids. Germline values: CDR1 SGDLS, CDR2 YYNGEE.

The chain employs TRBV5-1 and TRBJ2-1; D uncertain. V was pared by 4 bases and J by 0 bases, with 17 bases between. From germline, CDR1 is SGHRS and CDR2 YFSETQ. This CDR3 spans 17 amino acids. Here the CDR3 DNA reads TGCGCCAGCAGCCCAAAGCTGTACCAGAGCTCCTACAATGAGCAGTTCTTC. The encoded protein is CASSPKLYQSSYNEQFF.

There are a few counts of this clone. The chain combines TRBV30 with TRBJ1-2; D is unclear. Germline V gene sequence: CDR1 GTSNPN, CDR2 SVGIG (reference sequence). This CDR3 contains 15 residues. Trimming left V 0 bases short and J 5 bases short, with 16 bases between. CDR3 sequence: CAWSVTEAPIYGYTF. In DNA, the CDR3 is TGTGCCTGGAGTGTAACAGAGGCCCCGATTTATGGCTACACCTTC.

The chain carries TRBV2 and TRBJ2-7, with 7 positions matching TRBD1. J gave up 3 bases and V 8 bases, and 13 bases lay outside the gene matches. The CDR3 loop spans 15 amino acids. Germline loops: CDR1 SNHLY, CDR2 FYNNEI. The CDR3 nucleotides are TGTGCCAGCGGGTCCGGTACAGGGGCGTACTACGAGCAGTACTTC. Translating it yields CASGSGTGAYYEQYF.

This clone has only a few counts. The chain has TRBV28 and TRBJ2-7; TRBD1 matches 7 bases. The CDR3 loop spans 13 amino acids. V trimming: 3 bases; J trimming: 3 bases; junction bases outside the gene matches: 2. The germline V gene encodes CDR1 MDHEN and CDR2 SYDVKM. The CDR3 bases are TGTGCCAGCAGTTTCCCAGGGGGCTACGAGCAGTACTTC. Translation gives CASSFPGGYEQYF.

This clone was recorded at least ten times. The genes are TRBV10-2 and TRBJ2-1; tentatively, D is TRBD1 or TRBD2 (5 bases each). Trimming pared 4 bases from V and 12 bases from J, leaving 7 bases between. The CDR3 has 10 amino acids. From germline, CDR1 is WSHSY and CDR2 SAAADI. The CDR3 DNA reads TGCGCCAGCAGTGGGGACGGGCAGTTCTTC. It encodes CASSGDGQFF.

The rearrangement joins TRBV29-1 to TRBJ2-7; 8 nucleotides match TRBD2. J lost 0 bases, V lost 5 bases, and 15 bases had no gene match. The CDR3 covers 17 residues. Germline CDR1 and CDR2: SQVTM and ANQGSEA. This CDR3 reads CSVTETSGPESSYEQYF. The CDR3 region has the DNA TGCAGCGTTACGGAAACTAGCGGTCCCGAAAGCTCCTACGAGCAGTACTTC.

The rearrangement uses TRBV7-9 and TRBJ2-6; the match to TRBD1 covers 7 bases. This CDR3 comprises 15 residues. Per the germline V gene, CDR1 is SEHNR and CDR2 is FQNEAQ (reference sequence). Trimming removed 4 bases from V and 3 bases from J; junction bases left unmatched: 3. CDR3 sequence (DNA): TGTGCCAGCAGCTCTCAGGGGGTTGGGGCCAACGTCCTGACTTTC. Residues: CASSSQGVGANVLTF.

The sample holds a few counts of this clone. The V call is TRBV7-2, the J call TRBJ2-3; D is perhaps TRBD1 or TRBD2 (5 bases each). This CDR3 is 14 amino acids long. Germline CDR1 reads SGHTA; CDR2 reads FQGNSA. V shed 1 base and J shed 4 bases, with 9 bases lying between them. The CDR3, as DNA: TGTGCCAGCAGCTTAGTTTCGGGACCAGATACGCAGTATTTT. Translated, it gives CASSLVSGPDTQYF. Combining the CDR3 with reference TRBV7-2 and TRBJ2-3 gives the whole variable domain GAGVSQSPSNKVTEKGKDVELRCDPISGHTALYWYRQSLGQGLEFLIYFQGNSAPDKSGLPSDRFSAERTGGSVSTLTIQRTQQEDSAVYLCASSLVSGPDTQYFGPGTRLTVL.

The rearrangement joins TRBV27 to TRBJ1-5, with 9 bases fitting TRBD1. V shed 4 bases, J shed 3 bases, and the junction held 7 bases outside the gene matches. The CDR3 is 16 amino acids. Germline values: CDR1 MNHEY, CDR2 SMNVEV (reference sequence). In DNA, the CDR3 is TGTGCCAGCAGTTCCAGGACAGGGGTCCTCAATCAGCCCCAGCATTTT. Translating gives CASSSRTGVLNQPQHF.

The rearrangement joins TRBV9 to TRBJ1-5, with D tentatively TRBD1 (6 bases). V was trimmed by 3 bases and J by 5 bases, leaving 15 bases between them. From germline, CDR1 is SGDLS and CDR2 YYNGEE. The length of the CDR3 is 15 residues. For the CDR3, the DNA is TGTGCCAGCAGCGAGAACACAGGGTCACATCAGCCCCAGCATTTT. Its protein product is CASSENTGSHQPQHF.

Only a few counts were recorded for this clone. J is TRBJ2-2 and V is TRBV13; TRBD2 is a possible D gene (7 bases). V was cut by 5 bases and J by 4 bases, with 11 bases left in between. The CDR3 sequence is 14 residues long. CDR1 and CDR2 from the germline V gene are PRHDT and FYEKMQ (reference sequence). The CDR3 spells CASSHRGATGELFF. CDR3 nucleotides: TGTGCCAGCAGCCATCGGGGGGCCACCGGGGAGCTGTTTTTT.

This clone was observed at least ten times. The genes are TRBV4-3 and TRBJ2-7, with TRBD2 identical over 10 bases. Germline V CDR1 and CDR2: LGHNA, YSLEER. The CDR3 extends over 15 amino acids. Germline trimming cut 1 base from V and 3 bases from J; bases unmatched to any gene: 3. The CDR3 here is CASSQALAGVYEQYF. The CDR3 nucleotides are TGCGCCAGCAGCCAAGCTCTAGCGGGAGTCTACGAGCAGTACTTC.

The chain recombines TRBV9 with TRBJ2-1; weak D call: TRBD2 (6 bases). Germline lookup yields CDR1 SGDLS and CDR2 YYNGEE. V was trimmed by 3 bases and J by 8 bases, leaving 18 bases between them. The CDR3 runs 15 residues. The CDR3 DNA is TGTGCCAGCAGCGATAGCGGACGATGGGATGATGAGCAGTTCTTC. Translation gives CASSDSGRWDDEQFF.

CDR3 in amino acids: CASSTRTGAYEQYF. The CDR3 DNA reads TGTGCCAGCAGTACCCGGACAGGAGCCTACGAGCAGTACTTC. The J gene is TRBJ2-7, the V gene TRBV27; TRBD1 matches at 7 bases. V lost 5 bases, J lost 2 bases, and 6 bases stayed unmatched. Germline CDR1 reads MNHEY; CDR2 reads SMNVEV (reference sequence). The CDR3 loop spans 14 amino acids.

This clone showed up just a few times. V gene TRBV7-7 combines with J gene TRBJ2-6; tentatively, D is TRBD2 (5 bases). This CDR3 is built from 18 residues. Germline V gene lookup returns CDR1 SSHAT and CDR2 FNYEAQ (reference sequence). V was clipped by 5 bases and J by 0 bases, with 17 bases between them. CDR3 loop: CASSPVDTGYSGANVLTF. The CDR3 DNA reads TGTGCCAGCAGCCCCGTCGACACGGGGTACTCTGGGGCCAACGTCCTGACTTTC.

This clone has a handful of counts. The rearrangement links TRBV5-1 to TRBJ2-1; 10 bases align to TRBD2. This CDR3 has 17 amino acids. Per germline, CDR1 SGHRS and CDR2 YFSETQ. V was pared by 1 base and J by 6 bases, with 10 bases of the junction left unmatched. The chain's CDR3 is CASSLQELAGWGNEQFF. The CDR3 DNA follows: TGCGCCAGCAGCTTGCAAGAACTAGCGGGATGGGGCAATGAGCAGTTCTTC. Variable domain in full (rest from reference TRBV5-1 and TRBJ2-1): KAGVTQTPRYLIKTRGQQVTLSCSPISGHRSVSWYQQTPGQGLQFLFEYFSETQRNKGNFPGRFSGRQFSNSRSEMNVSTLELGDSALYLCASSLQELAGWGNEQFFGPGTRLTVL.

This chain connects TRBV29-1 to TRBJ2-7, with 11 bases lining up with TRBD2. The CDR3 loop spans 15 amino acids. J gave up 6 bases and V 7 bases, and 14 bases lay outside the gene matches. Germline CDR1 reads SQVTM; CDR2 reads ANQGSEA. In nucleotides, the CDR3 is TGCAGCGCTACTCTTAGCGGGAGGGCCTTGAGCGAGCAGTACTTC. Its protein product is CSATLSGRALSEQYF.